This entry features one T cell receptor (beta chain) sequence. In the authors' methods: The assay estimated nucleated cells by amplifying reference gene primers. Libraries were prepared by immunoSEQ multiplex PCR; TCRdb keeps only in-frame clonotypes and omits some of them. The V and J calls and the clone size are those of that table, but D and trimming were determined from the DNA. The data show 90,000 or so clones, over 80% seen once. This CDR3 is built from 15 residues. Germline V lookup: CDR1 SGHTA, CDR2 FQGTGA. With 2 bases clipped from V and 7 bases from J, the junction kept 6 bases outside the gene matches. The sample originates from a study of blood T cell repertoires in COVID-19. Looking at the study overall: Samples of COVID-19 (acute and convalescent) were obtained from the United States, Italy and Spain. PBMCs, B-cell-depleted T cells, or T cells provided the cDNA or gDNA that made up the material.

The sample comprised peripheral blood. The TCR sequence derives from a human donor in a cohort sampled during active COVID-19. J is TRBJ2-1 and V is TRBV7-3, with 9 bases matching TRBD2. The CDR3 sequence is CASSLLAGEANEQFF. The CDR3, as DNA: TGTGCCAGCAGCTTATTAGCGGGAGAGGCGAATGAGCAGTTCTTC. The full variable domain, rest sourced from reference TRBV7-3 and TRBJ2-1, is GAGVSQTPSNKVTEKGKYVELRCDPISGHTALYWYRQSLGQGPEFLIYFQGTGAADDSGLPNDRFFAVRPEGSVSTLKIQRTERGDSAVYLCASSLLAGEANEQFFGPGTRLTVL.